A selection of T cell receptor beta chains follows, all from one sample in a study of shared clonotypes between healthy human individuals. Generated by immunoSEQ multiplex PCR, the TCRdb table keeps only in-frame clones and is missing some. The table lists under 2.5 million clones, 80% to 95% of them singletons. The specimen sequenced was naive CD4+ T cells from PBMCs. All receptors come from a man younger than 35 in good health. Some clones in this sample may be carry-over from other donors' samples. The CDR3 runs from the conserved cysteine through the conserved F or W. The D gene is left open where the match is weak. Clone size is shown for a subset of rows, as once, few, many or a class of expanded clone.

cdr3_nt | cdr3_aa | clone_size | j_call | v_call | d_call
TGTGCCAGCAGCCTTTCTCCGGGACAGGATGACGGCGGGGAGCTGTTTTTT | CASSLSPGQDDGGELFF | - | TRBJ2-2 | TRBV7-8 | TRBD1
TGTGCCAGCAGTGAATCGGCAGGCACTTCCTACGAGCAGTACTTC | CASSESAGTSYEQYF | - | TRBJ2-7 | TRBV2 | -
TGTGCCAGCAGCTTAGTAGGGAGGTTGCCAGATACGCAGTATTTT | CASSLVGRLPDTQYF | - | TRBJ2-3 | TRBV7-9 | -
TGTGCCAGCAGCTTCGAGCCCCAGCATTTT | CASSFEPQHF | - | TRBJ1-5 | TRBV28 | -
TGTGCCAGCAGCTTAGATCGAGCCAGGGATAATGAGCAGTTCTTC | CASSLDRARDNEQFF | - | TRBJ2-1 | TRBV7-6 | -
TGTGCCATCAGTGAGTCCATGGAAGTAGTGCCCATCGCGAATGGCTACACCTTC | CAISESMEVVPIANGYTF | once | TRBJ1-2 | TRBV10-3 | -
TGTGCCAGCAGCTTAGGCGGATTAGGCACGGATACGCAGTATTTT | CASSLGGLGTDTQYF | - | TRBJ2-3 | TRBV7-8 | -
TGTGCCAGCACCCTGACAGGGGGCAATCAGCCCCAGCATTTT | CASTLTGGNQPQHF | - | TRBJ1-5 | TRBV7-9 | TRBD1
TGTGCCAGCAGCCGGTACGCAACTAATGAAAAACTGTTTTTT | CASSRYATNEKLFF | - | TRBJ1-4 | TRBV27 | -
TGTGCCGGCAGCTTATTGGCAGGGGGCGAGAGGGAGACCCAGTACTTC | CAGSLLAGGERETQYF | - | TRBJ2-5 | TRBV7-3 | TRBD1
TGTGCCAGCAGCCCGGGACTCAATAAGGGGAAGTCCTACGAGCAGTACTTC | CASSPGLNKGKSYEQYF | - | TRBJ2-7 | TRBV9 | -
TGTGCCAGCAGTGCCGAGGGCCATCAGCCCCAGCATTTT | CASSAEGHQPQHF | - | TRBJ1-5 | TRBV6-4 | -
TGTGCCAGCAGCTTATTCCCCGGGGGAGAGACCCAGTACTTC | CASSLFPGGETQYF | - | TRBJ2-5 | TRBV11-2 | -
TGTGCCAGCACTGTAGACTTCACTAGCAATCAGCCCCAGCATTTT | CASTVDFTSNQPQHF | - | TRBJ1-5 | TRBV2 | -
TGTGCCAGCAGCTTAGTGGGATTCACTAGCACAGATACGCAGTATTTT | CASSLVGFTSTDTQYF | - | TRBJ2-3 | TRBV7-3 | -
TGTGCCATCAGTGAGTTCAGGGGGAGCACTGAAGCTTTCTTT | CAISEFRGSTEAFF | few | TRBJ1-1 | TRBV10-3 | TRBD1
TGCGCCAGCAGCCGCGACACCAACTACAATGAGCAGTTCTTC | CASSRDTNYNEQFF | once | TRBJ2-1 | TRBV4-3 | -
TGTGCCAGCAGCCAGCCGTCTAGCGGGGGACGATCCTACAATGAGCAGTTCTTC | CASSQPSSGGRSYNEQFF | - | TRBJ2-1 | TRBV7-9 | TRBD2
TGTGCCAGCAGTTTAACAAACGCGAACACCGGGGAGCTGTTTTTT | CASSLTNANTGELFF | - | TRBJ2-2 | TRBV28 | -
TGTGCCAGCTCACAATACACAGGGGGCACTGAAGCTTTCTTT | CASSQYTGGTEAFF | once | TRBJ1-1 | TRBV18 | TRBD1
TGTGCCAGCAGTTTGATGGAGACCCAGTACTTC | CASSLMETQYF | - | TRBJ2-5 | TRBV28 | -
TGTGCCAGCAGCTTGGACAGAGACTTATACTACGAGCAGTACTTC | CASSLDRDLYYEQYF | - | TRBJ2-7 | TRBV5-4 | -
TGTGCCAGCTTCCCGGCGGGGGCGGGGATTTTGTACAATGAGCAGTTCTTC | CASFPAGAGILYNEQFF | - | TRBJ2-1 | TRBV28 | -
TGTGCCATCAGGCCCCAGGGACTAGCAGGACCTAGCACAGATACGCAGTATTTT | CAIRPQGLAGPSTDTQYF | - | TRBJ2-3 | TRBV10-3 | TRBD2
TGTGCCGCGACAGGGGGCGCGAGAGCTTTCTTT | CAATGGARAFF | - | TRBJ1-1 | TRBV19 | TRBD1
TGCGCCAGCAGCCCTGGGACTAGCAGCCGCACAGATACGCAGTATTTT | CASSPGTSSRTDTQYF | - | TRBJ2-3 | TRBV5-1 | TRBD2
TGTGCCGGCCTAGGGACAGATTCCTACGAGCAGTACTTC | CAGLGTDSYEQYF | - | TRBJ2-7 | TRBV28 | TRBD1
TGTGCCAGCAGTTCCCACCCGGGCAGCAACTATGGCTACACCTTC | CASSSHPGSNYGYTF | - | TRBJ1-2 | TRBV28 | -
TGTGCCAGCAGCCCGATTGATGGAGCCTATAATTCACCCCTCCACTTT | CASSPIDGAYNSPLHF | - | TRBJ1-6 | TRBV11-2 | -
TGCAGCGTTACCCTGGGAGGAGAGACCCAGTACTTC | CSVTLGGETQYF | - | TRBJ2-5 | TRBV29-1 | -
TGTGCCAGCAGCCCGCGGACTAGCTCCAAGCAGTTCTTC | CASSPRTSSKQFF | - | TRBJ2-1 | TRBV4-2 | TRBD2
TGCAGCGTTGGGGGGACGCGGGGCCCCCAGCATTTT | CSVGGTRGPQHF | - | TRBJ1-5 | TRBV29-1 | -
TGTGCCACCAGCACCCACCGGGACAGGGCGGGGGGGGCCAACGTCCTGACTTTC | CATSTHRDRAGGANVLTF | - | TRBJ2-6 | TRBV15 | TRBD1
TGTGCCAGCAGCCAAGATCCCAGGGATACGCAGTATTTT | CASSQDPRDTQYF | - | TRBJ2-3 | TRBV4-2 | -
TGTGCCAGCAGCCAAGAGACTGGGACTAGCGGGAGAACAGATACGCAGTATTTT | CASSQETGTSGRTDTQYF | once | TRBJ2-3 | TRBV14 | TRBD2
TGTGCCTGGAAGAGGACAGGGGAAGAGACCCAGTACTTC | CAWKRTGEETQYF | - | TRBJ2-5 | TRBV30 | TRBD1
TGTGCCAGCAGTTACTCAAGAGAGACCCAGTACTTC | CASSYSRETQYF | - | TRBJ2-5 | TRBV6-6 | -